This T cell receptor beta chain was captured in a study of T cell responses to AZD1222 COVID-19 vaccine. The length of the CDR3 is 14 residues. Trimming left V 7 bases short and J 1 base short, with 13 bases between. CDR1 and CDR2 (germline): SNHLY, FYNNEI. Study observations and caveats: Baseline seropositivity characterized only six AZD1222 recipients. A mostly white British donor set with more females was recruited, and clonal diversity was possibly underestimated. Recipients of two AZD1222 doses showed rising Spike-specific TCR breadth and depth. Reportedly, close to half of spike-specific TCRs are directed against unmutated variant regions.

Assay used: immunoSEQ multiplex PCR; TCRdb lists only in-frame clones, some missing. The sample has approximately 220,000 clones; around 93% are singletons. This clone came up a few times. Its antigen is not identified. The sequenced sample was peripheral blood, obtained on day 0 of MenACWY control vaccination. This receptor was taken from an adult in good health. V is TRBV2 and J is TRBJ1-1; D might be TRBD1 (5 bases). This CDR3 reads CASTGLGGNTEAFF. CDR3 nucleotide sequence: TGTGCCAGCACCGGACTGGGGGGGAACACTGAAGCTTTCTTT.